This TCR beta chain was found in a study of cytomegalovirus exposure and HLA in healthy donors. Study results and caveats: A later analysis by the authors found several of the most significant clusters apparently linked to common viral pathogens. A later analysis found TCR association rates differed by HLA locus, highest for DRB1 and lowest for HLA-C. In an earlier analysis, about 87% or about 30%: the productive usage of most TCR beta V segments.

Primers for the PCR totalled 60 Vbeta and 13 Jbeta. Generated by immunoSEQ multiplex PCR, the TCRdb table keeps only in-frame clones and is missing some. The data hold under 200,000 clones, with around 82% observed a single time. This clone was found once. Its antigen is unknown. The V and J ends lost 6 bases and 5 bases respectively, with 20 bases between them. The CDR3 runs 16 residues. Per germline, CDR1 MNHEY and CDR2 SMNVEV (reference sequence). This sequence joins TRBV27 and TRBJ2-1; possible D gene TRBD2, 5 bases. The clonotype was recovered from a boy between 2 and 10 years old in good health and CMV-seronegative. Material for sequencing was PBMCs. CDR3 coding DNA: TGTGCCAGCAGCCGTCCCCCGGGGTGGGAAGACAATGAGCAGTTCTTC. Translated, it gives CASSRPPGWEDNEQFF.